The 12 T cell receptor beta chains below all came from one sample that was sequenced in a study of patients and donors after allogeneic stem cell transplantation. In TCRdb, the RT-PCR reads were re-called with MiXCR into one record per CDR3 protein. Among about 960,000 distinct CDR3 sequences listed, about a sixth were seen once. Sequenced: blood, either unsorted or a sorted T cell fraction (not recorded which). The receptors here all came from a human donor who was either an allogeneic HSCT recipient or a stem cell or donor lymphocyte infusion donor (not recorded which). It is not recorded whose cells these are; they may come from a transplant donor.

This clonotype was seen a few times. The CDR3 bases are TGTGCCCTAGAGGGGCAGGGGGGTTGGAGGTATGGCTACACCTTC. Its protein product is CALEGQGGWRYGYTF. The rearrangement uses TRBV30 and TRBJ1-2; 7 bases are shared with TRBD1. This CDR3 spans 15 amino acids. Germline values: CDR1 GTSNPN, CDR2 SVGIG (reference sequence). With V trimmed by 8 bases and J by 5 bases, 17 bases remained unmatched.

This clonotype was picked up many times. The chain links TRBV12-3 or TRBV12-4 to TRBJ2-7; no firm D call. The CDR3 has 12 amino acids. Trimming removed 5 bases from V and 3 bases from J, with 8 bases in between. The CDR3 region is CASSHVGYEQYF. The CDR3 DNA sequence: TGTGCCAGCAGTCACGTCGGCTACGAGCAGTACTTC.

V gene TRBV7-8 combines with J gene TRBJ1-5; unclear D gene. Germline loops: CDR1 SGHVS, CDR2 FQNEAQ. Trimming left V 2 bases short and J 7 bases short, with 18 bases between. The CDR3 is 16 amino acids. The CDR3 sequence: CASSLSTAGLGQPQHF. CDR3 nucleotides: TGTGCCAGCAGCTTATCGACGGCGGGTCTAGGGCAGCCCCAGCATTTT. The full variable domain, completed using reference TRBV7-8 and TRBJ1-5, is GAGVSQSPRYKVAKRGQDVALRCDPISGHVSLFWYQQALGQGPEFLTYFQNEAQLDKSGLPSDRFFAERPEGSVSTLKIQRTQQEDSAVYLCASSLSTAGLGQPQHFGDGTRLSIL.

The gene calls are TRBV12-3 or TRBV12-4 and TRBJ1-4, with D maybe TRBD1 (5 bases). The V end was cut by 2 bases, the J end by 6 bases, with 7 bases between. The CDR3 is 13 amino acids. The CDR3 DNA follows: TGTGCCAGCAGTTTATCAGGGTATGAAAAACTGTTTTTT. As protein: CASSLSGYEKLFF.

This clonotype appeared many times. The rearrangement uses TRBV6-1 and TRBJ1-5, with TRBD1 matching 7 bases. Trimming removed 6 bases from V and 5 bases from J; junction bases left unmatched: 4. Germline assignment: CDR1 MNHNS and CDR2 SASEGT. The CDR3 runs to 13 residues. For the CDR3, the DNA is TGTGCCAGCAGCCGACAGGGCCATCAGCCCCAGCATTTT. It specifies CASSRQGHQPQHF.

This chain links TRBV24-1 with TRBJ1-2; D not certain. The CDR3 is made up of 13 amino acids. V lost 1 base to trimming and J lost 7 bases, with 9 bases between them. Per germline, CDR1 KGHDR and CDR2 SFDVKD. The CDR3: CATSDFGEGGYTF. The CDR3 DNA follows: TGTGCCACCAGTGATTTCGGGGAAGGTGGCTACACCTTC.

The chain employs TRBV6-5 and TRBJ2-3; 11 bases are a match to TRBD2. Germline CDR1 is MNHEY and CDR2 is SVGAGI. The CDR3 extends over 19 amino acids. The junction had 8 bases not matched to a gene; V was cut back by 0 bases and J by 0 bases. The CDR3: CASSYSTSGAAASTDTQYF. The CDR3 DNA follows: TGTGCCAGCAGTTACTCGACTAGCGGGGCGGCGGCTAGCACAGATACGCAGTATTTT.

As DNA, the CDR3 is TGCGCCAGCAGCTTGGGGACGGAAAGCACAGATACGCAGTATTTT. Residues: CASSLGTESTDTQYF. The rearrangement joins TRBV5-1 to TRBJ2-3; D uncertain. CDR3 length: 15 amino acids. Germline V gene data show CDR1 as SGHRS and CDR2 as YFSETQ. Trimming cost V 0 bases and J 0 bases, with 8 bases left between them.

This clonotype was observed a handful of times. The chain employs TRBV6-1 and TRBJ2-3; the match to TRBD1 covers 10 bases. There are 16 residues in the CDR3. Trimming at V came to 5 bases and at J to 3 bases, leaving 8 bases not matched to a gene. CDR1 is MNHNS, CDR2 SASEGT, per germline. This chain's CDR3 is CASSLRQGALTDTQYF. In DNA form, the CDR3 reads TGTGCCAGCAGTCTTCGACAGGGGGCACTTACAGATACGCAGTATTTT.

The gene calls are TRBV3-1 and TRBJ2-3; TRBD2 matches at 8 bases. The junction had 12 bases not matched to a gene; V was cut back by 0 bases and J by 10 bases. The CDR3 consists of 16 residues. CDR1 is LGHDT, CDR2 YNNKEL, per germline (reference sequence). CDR3 sequence: CASSQDTGAGGTAQYF. Here the CDR3 DNA reads TGTGCCAGCAGCCAAGATACGGGGGCGGGGGGCACGGCGCAGTATTTT.

This chain links TRBV12-3 or TRBV12-4 with TRBJ2-5, with D perhaps TRBD2 (7 bases). This CDR3 spans 15 amino acids. The V and J ends lost 7 bases and 5 bases respectively, with 20 bases between them. In DNA, the CDR3 is TGTGCCAGCAAAGGTGGGGGGGGCTCAGGGGAGACCCAGTACTTC. Translating it yields CASKGGGGSGETQYF.

This clonotype showed up many times. This rearrangement joins TRBV4-2 to TRBJ2-1, with 10 bases fitting TRBD2. Per the germline V gene, CDR1 is LGHNA and CDR2 is YNFKEQ. This CDR3 contains 15 residues. After removal of 1 base from V and 8 bases from J, the junction contained 5 bases not matched to a gene. The CDR3 nucleotides are TGTGCCAGCAGCCAAGGGGGACTAGCGTTAGATGAGCAGTTCTTC. Protein: CASSQGGLALDEQFF.